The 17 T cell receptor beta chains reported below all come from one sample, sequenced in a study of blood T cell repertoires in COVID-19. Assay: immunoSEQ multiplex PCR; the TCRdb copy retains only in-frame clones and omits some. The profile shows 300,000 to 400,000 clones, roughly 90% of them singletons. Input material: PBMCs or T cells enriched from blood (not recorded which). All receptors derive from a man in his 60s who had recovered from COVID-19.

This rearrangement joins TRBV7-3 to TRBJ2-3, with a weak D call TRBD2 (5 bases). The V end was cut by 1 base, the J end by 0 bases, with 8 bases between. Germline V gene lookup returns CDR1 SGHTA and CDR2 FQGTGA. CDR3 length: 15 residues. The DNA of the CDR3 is TGTGCCAGCAGCTTAAGGCTAGCTAGCACAGATACGCAGTATTTT. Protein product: CASSLRLASTDTQYF.

CDR3 sequence (DNA): TGTGCCAGTAGTATCGGGGTAGGGACTGAAGCTTTCTTT. Translated, it gives CASSIGVGTEAFF. This sequence joins TRBV19 and TRBJ1-1, with D unresolved. Trimming shortened V by 3 bases and J by 5 bases, and 10 bases separated the two germline ends. The germline CDR1 and CDR2 sequences are LNHDA and SQIVND (reference sequence). CDR3 length equals 13 residues.

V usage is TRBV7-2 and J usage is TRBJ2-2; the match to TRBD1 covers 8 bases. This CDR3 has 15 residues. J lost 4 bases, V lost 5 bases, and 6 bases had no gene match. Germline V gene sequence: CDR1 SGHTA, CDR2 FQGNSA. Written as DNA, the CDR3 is TGTGCCAGCAGCCCCACCAGGGGGCCCACCGGGGAGCTGTTTTTT. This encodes CASSPTRGPTGELFF.

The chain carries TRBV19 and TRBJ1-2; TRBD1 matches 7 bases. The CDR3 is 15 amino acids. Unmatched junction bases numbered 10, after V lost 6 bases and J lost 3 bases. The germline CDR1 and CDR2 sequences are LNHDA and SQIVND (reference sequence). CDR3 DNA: TGTGCCAGTAGCGCACTACAGGGGTCGTACTATGGCTACACCTTC. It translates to CASSALQGSYYGYTF.

The CDR3 region is CASSTRTGMEETQYF. The CDR3 DNA is TGTGCCAGTAGTACCAGGACAGGGATGGAAGAGACCCAGTACTTC. This rearrangement joins TRBV19 to TRBJ2-5; 8 nucleotides agree with TRBD1. With V trimmed by 4 bases and J by 3 bases, 7 bases remained unmatched. The germline V gene encodes CDR1 LNHDA and CDR2 SQIVND (reference sequence). The CDR3 runs to 15 residues.

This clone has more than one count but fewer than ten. CDR3 sequence reads: CASKGMGGELFF. The CDR3 nucleotides are TGTGCCAGCAAGGGGATGGGCGGGGAGCTGTTTTTT. The genes are TRBV27 and TRBJ2-2; D is perhaps TRBD1 (5 bases). The V end was cut by 7 bases, the J end by 7 bases, with 10 bases between. The CDR3 has 12 residues. The germline V gene has CDR1 MNHEY and CDR2 SMNVEV (reference sequence).

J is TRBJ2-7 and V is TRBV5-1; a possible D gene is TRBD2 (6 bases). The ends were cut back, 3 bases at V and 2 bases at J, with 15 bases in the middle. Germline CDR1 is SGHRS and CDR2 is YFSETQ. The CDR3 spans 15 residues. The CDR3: CASSSGTPMPYEQYF. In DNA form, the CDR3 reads TGCGCCAGCAGCTCCGGGACTCCGATGCCCTACGAGCAGTACTTC.

CDR3 sequence (DNA): TGTGCCAGCTCACCTCTATTGACAGGGATGTATAGTGGCTACACCTTC. Translating it yields CASSPLLTGMYSGYTF. This sequence joins TRBV18 and TRBJ1-2; 7 bases are shared with TRBD1. The germline CDR1 and CDR2 sequences are KGHSH and LQKENI. The CDR3 spans 16 residues. The junction had 14 bases not matched to a gene; V was cut back by 3 bases and J by 7 bases.

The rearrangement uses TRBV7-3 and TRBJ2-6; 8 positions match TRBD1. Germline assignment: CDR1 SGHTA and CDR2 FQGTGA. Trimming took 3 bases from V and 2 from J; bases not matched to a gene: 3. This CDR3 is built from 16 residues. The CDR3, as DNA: TGTGCCAGCAGCTTCGTGACAGGGGCTGGGGCCAACGTCCTGACTTTC. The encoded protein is CASSFVTGAGANVLTF.

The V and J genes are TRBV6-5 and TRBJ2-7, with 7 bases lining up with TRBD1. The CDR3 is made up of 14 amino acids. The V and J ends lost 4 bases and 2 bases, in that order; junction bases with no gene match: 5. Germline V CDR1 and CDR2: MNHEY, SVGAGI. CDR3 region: CASSSGTVTYEQYF. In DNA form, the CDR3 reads TGTGCCAGCAGTTCCGGGACAGTCACCTACGAGCAGTACTTC.

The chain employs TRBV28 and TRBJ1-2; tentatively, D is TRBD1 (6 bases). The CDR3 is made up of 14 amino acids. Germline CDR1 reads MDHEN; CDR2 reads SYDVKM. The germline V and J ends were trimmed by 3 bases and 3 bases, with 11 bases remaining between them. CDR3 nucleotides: TGTGCCAGCAGTTTCGCAGGGGCAGACTATGGCTACACCTTC. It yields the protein CASSFAGADYGYTF.

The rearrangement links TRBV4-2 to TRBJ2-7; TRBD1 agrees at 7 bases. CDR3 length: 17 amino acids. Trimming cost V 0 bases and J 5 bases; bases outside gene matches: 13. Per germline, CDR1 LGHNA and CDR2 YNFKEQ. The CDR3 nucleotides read TGTGCCAGCAGCCAAGAAACTTTGGAATACAGGGGCAACGAGCAGTACTTC. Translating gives CASSQETLEYRGNEQYF.

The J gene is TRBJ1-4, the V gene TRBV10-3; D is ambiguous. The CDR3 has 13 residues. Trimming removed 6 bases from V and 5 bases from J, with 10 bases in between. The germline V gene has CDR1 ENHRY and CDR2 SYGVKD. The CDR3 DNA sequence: TGTGCCATCAGCATGACTGGAAATGAAAAACTGTTTTTT. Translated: CAISMTGNEKLFF.

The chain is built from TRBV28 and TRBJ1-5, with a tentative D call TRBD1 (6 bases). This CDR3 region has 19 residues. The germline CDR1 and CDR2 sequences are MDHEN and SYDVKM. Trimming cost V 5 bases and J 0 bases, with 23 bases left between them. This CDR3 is CASSPAGGDTGNSNQPQHF. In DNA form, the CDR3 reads TGTGCCAGCAGTCCCGCGGGGGGCGATACGGGGAATAGCAATCAGCCCCAGCATTTT.

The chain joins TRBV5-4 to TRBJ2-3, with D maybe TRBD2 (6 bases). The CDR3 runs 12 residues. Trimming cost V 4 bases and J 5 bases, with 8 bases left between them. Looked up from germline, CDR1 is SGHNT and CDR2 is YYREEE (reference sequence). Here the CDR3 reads CASSRERDTQYF. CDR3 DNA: TGTGCCAGCAGCCGGGAGAGAGATACGCAGTATTTT.

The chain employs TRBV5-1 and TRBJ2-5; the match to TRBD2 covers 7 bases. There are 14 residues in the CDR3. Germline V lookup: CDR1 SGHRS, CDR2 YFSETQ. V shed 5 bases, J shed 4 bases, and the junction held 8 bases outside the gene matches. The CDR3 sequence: CASRGTTVLETQYF. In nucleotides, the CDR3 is TGCGCCAGCAGAGGGACTACCGTTTTAGAGACCCAGTACTTC.

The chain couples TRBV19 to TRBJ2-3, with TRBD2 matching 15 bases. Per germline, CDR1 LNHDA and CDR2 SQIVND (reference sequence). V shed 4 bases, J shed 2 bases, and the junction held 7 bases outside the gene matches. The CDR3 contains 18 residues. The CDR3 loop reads CASSKGLAGGTTTDTQYF. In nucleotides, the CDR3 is TGTGCCAGTAGTAAGGGACTAGCGGGAGGCACCACCACAGATACGCAGTATTTT.